Below are 2 T cell receptor beta chains sequenced from a single sample in a study of cytomegalovirus exposure and HLA in healthy donors. The PCR ran on 60 Vbeta and 13 Jbeta primers. Only in-frame clones appear in the TCRdb table, and some are missing; sequencing was by immunoSEQ multiplex PCR. Of about 120,000 clones listed, roughly 78% are singletons. Sequencing used PBMCs. These receptors were taken from a young woman in good health and CMV-seropositive.

V gene TRBV7-3 combines with J gene TRBJ1-1; TRBD1 matches at 10 bases. The CDR3 totals 13 residues. CDR1 and CDR2 from the germline V gene are SGHTA and FQGTGA. V trimming: 2 bases; J trimming: 10 bases; junction bases outside the gene matches: 4. The CDR3 DNA reads TGTGCCAGCAGCTTAGACAGGGGGCGCGGAGCTTTCTTT. Amino acid sequence: CASSLDRGRGAFF.

This clone was seen more than once but under ten times. This chain links TRBV5-1 with TRBJ2-3; D is possibly TRBD2 (7 bases). The CDR3 runs to 17 residues. V gave up 4 bases and J gave up 8 bases, with 26 bases separating them. Germline CDR1 reads SGHRS; CDR2 reads YFSETQ. The CDR3 nucleotides read TGCGCCAGCAGCCCTCTTGAACTGGGGGGGGGCCGAGGTACGCAGTATTTT. Protein: CASSPLELGGGRGTQYF.